A single T cell receptor (beta chain) is shown here with its context. Its antigen is unknown. The data were obtained in a study of cytomegalovirus exposure and HLA in healthy donors. General study findings and limits: The authors enumerated 150 to 200 TCR beta chains as linked to cytomegalovirus. Among donors in an Asian-associated ancestry cluster, a later analysis reportedly found fewer N-insertions than the approximately 670-donor mean.

V gave up 4 bases and J gave up 9 bases; unmatched junction bases: 6. Germline CDR1 reads SGHAT; CDR2 reads FQNNGV. The CDR3 contains 14 residues. Amplification used 60 Vbeta primers and 13 Jbeta primers. The table came from immunoSEQ multiplex PCR; TCRdb's copy has only in-frame clones and leaves some out. Of approximately 140,000 clones in the sample, roughly 80% were seen once. Sequencing was carried out using PBMCs. The sequence came from a male donor in good health and CMV-seronegative. The genes are TRBV11-2 and TRBJ1-6, with 7 bases fitting TRBD1. The CDR3 reads CASSSRQGLSPLHF. The CDR3 DNA reads as TGTGCCAGCAGCTCGAGACAGGGACTTTCACCCCTCCACTTT.